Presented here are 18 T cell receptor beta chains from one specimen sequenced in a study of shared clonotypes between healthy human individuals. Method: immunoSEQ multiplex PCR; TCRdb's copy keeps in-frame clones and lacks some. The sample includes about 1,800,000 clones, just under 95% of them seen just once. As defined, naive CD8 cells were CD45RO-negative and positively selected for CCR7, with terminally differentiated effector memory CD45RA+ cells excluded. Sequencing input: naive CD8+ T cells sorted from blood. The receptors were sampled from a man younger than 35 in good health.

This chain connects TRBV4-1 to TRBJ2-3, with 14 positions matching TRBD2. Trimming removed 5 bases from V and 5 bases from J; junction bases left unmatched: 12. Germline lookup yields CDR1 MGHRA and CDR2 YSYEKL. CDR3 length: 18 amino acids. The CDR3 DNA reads TGCGCCAGCAGCACCCGACTAGCGGGGGGGCATCCGGAAGATACGCAGTATTTT. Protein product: CASSTRLAGGHPEDTQYF.

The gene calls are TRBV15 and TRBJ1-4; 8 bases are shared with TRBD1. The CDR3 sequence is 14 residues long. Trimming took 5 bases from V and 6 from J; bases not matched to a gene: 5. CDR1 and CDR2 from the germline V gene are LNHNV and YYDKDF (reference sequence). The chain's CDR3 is CATSRDRNHEKLFF. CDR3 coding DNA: TGTGCCACCAGCCGGGACAGGAACCATGAAAAACTGTTTTTT.

CDR3 sequence (DNA): TGTGCCAGCAGTGTTGGACAGGGGTACAACTATGGCTACACCTTC. Protein sequence: CASSVGQGYNYGYTF. The chain recombines TRBV28 with TRBJ1-2, with TRBD1 identical over 9 bases. Germline V gene sequence: CDR1 MDHEN, CDR2 SYDVKM. The CDR3 has 15 residues. Losses at the gene ends were 5 bases for V and 2 bases for J; bases not matched to a gene: 6.

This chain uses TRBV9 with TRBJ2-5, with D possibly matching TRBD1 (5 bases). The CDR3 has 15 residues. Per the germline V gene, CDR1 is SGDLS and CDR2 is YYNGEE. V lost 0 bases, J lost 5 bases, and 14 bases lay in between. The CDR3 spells CASSVVTGSQETQYF. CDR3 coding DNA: TGTGCCAGCAGCGTAGTAACAGGCAGCCAGGAGACCCAGTACTTC.

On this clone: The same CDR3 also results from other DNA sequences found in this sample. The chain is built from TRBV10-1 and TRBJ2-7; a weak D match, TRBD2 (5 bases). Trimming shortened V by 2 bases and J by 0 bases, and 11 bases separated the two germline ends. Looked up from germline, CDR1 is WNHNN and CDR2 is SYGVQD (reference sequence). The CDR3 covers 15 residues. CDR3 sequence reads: CASSEGRGLSYEQYF. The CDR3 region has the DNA TGCGCCAGCAGTGAGGGCAGAGGGCTCTCCTACGAGCAGTACTTC.

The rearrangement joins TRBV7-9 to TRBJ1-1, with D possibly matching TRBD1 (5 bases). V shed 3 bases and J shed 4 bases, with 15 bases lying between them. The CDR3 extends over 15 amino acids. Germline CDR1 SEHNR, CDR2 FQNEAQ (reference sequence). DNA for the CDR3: TGTGCCAGCAGCTTTATGTATAGGGGTGGCACTGAAGCTTTCTTT. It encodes CASSFMYRGGTEAFF.

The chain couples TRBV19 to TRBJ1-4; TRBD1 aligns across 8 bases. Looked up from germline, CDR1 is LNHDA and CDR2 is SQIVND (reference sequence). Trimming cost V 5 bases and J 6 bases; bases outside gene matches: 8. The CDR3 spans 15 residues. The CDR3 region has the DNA TGTGCCAGTAGTGTCCCCAGGGGGCACGATGAAAAACTGTTTTTT. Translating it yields CASSVPRGHDEKLFF.

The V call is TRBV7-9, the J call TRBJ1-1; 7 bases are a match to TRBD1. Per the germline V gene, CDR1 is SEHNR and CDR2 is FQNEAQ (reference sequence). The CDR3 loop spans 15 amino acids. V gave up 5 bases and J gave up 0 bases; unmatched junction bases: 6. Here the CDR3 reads CASSENRGLNTEAFF. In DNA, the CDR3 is TGTGCCAGCAGCGAAAACAGGGGACTGAACACTGAAGCTTTCTTT.

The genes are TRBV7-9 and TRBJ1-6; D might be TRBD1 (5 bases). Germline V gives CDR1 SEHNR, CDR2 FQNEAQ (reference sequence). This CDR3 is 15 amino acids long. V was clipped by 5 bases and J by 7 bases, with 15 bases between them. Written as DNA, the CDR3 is TGTGCCAGCAGCGGTTATGTGGGGGAGAATTCACCCCTCCACTTT. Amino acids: CASSGYVGENSPLHF.

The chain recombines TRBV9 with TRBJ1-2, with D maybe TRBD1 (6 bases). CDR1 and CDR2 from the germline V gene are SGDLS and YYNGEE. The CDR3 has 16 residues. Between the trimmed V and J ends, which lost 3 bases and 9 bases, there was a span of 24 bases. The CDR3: CASSAHPGHGPSCYTF. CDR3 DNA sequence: TGTGCCAGCAGCGCTCACCCGGGACACGGACCGTCGTGCTACACCTTC.

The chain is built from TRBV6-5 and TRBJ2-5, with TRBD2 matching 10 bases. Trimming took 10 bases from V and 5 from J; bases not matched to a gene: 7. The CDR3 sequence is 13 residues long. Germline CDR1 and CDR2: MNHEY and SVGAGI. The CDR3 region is CATYPSGGETQYF. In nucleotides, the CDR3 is TGTGCCACCTATCCTAGCGGGGGTGAGACCCAGTACTTC.

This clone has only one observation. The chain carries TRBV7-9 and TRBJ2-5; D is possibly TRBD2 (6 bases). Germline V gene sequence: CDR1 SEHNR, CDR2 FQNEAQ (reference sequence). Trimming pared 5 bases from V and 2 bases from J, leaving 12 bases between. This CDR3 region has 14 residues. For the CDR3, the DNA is TGTGCCAGCAGCCCTTTTCGGGGGCAAGAGACCCAGTACTTC. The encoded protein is CASSPFRGQETQYF.

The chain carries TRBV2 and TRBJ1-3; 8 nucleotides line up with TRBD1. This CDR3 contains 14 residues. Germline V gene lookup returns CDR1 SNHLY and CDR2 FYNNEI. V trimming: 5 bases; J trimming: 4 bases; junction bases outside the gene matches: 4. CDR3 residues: CASSWTGTGNTIYF. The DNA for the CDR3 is TGTGCCAGCAGTTGGACAGGGACGGGAAACACCATATATTTT.

The CDR3 bases are TGTGCCAGCAGGCCTTGGGCGGAAAACACTGAAGCTTTCTTT. Protein sequence: CASRPWAENTEAFF. J is TRBJ1-1 and V is TRBV6-5; D gene unclear. Germline assignment: CDR1 MNHEY and CDR2 SVGAGI. There are 14 residues in the CDR3. The germline V and J ends were trimmed by 6 bases and 2 bases, with 13 bases remaining between them.

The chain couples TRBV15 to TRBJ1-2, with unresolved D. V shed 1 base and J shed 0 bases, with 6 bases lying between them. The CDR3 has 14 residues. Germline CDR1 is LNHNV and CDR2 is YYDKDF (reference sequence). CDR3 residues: CATSRAETNYGYTF. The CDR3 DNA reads TGTGCCACCAGCAGAGCAGAGACTAACTATGGCTACACCTTC.

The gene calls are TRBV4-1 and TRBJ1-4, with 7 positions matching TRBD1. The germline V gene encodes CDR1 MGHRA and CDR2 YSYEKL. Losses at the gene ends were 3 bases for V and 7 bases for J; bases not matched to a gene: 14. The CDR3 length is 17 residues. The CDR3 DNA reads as TGCGCCAGCAGCCAGGATGCGGAGACAGGGTCTTTTGAAAAACTGTTTTTT. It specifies CASSQDAETGSFEKLFF.

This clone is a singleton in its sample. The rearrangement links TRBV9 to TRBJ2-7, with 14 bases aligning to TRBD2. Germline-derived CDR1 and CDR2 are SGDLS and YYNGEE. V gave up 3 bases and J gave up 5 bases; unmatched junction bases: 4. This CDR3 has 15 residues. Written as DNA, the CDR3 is TGTGCCAGCAGCGCCGGACTAGCGGGGGGACACGAGCAGTACTTC. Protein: CASSAGLAGGHEQYF.

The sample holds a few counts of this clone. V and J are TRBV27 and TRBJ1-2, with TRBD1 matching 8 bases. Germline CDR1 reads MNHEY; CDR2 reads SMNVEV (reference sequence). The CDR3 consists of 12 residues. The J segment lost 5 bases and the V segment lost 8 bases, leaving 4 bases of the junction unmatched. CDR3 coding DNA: TGTGCCAGCCAGGGGGCGCAATATGGCTACACCTTC. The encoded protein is CASQGAQYGYTF.